One and the same sample provided the 21 T cell receptor beta chains below, sequenced in a study of blood T cell repertoires in COVID-19. The data were produced by immunoSEQ multiplex PCR, yet TCRdb's version contains in-frame clones alone and is incomplete. Found here are about 140,000 clones, approximately 80% of them singletons; the top ten hold around 1.6%. The sample comprised peripheral blood. These receptors were taken from a human donor in a cohort sampled during active COVID-19.

The chain couples TRBV2 to TRBJ2-2, with D perhaps matching TRBD1 (6 bases). Trimming stripped 2 bases from V and 3 bases from J, with 7 bases between. This CDR3 has 14 amino acids. Germline values: CDR1 SNHLY, CDR2 FYNNEI. The CDR3 is CASSEQGHTGELFF. In DNA form, the CDR3 reads TGTGCCAGCAGTGAACAGGGGCACACCGGGGAGCTGTTTTTT.

V usage is TRBV3-1 (or the pseudogene TRBV3-2) and J usage is TRBJ2-5; 8 bases are a match to TRBD2. The germline V gene encodes CDR1 LGHDT and CDR2 YNNKEL (reference sequence). This CDR3 comprises 17 residues. V lost 0 bases to trimming and J lost 2 bases; unmatched junction nucleotides: 8. Here the CDR3 reads CASSQDAGGPDQETQYF. The CDR3 coding sequence is TGTGCCAGCAGCCAAGATGCGGGGGGCCCCGATCAAGAGACCCAGTACTTC.

V usage is TRBV6-1 and J usage is TRBJ2-5; TRBD1 matches at 10 bases. With V trimmed by 0 bases and J by 5 bases, 3 bases remained unmatched. The CDR3 runs to 15 residues. Germline loops: CDR1 MNHNS, CDR2 SASEGT. CDR3 nucleotides: TGTGCCAGCAGTGAAGCGAGGACAGGGGGGGAGACCCAGTACTTC. Its protein product is CASSEARTGGETQYF.

The chain has TRBV10-3 and TRBJ2-3; 9 bases align to TRBD1. This CDR3 spans 19 amino acids. After removal of 2 bases from V and 0 bases from J, the junction contained 12 bases not matched to a gene. Germline CDR1 ENHRY, CDR2 SYGVKD. The CDR3 sequence is CAISEPVTQGQGSTDTQYF. CDR3 nucleotides: TGTGCCATCAGTGAGCCTGTCACGCAAGGACAGGGGAGCACAGATACGCAGTATTTT.

This clone has more than one count but fewer than ten. The chain employs TRBV12-3 or TRBV12-4 and TRBJ1-1; D remains unclear. The CDR3 spans 13 residues. V lost 4 bases and J 1 base, leaving 7 bases between the germline ends. The CDR3 nucleotides are TGTGCCAGCAGTTACACAGAGAACACTGAAGCTTTCTTT. Residues: CASSYTENTEAFF.

CDR3 DNA sequence: TGTGCCAGCAGCCCCCGTGGTGGGAGCGGGAGGTCCGATGAGCAGTTCTTC. Encoded protein: CASSPRGGSGRSDEQFF. The rearrangement uses TRBV11-2 and TRBJ2-1, with TRBD2 identical over 9 bases. The CDR3 is 17 residues long. Germline V gene lookup returns CDR1 SGHAT and CDR2 FQNNGV. With 5 bases clipped from V and 8 bases from J, the junction kept 16 bases outside the gene matches.

The chain has TRBV6-5 and TRBJ2-5, with no clear D. Germline values: CDR1 MNHEY, CDR2 SVGAGI. Deletions cut 6 bases from V and 1 base from J, with 12 bases between. CDR3 size: 14 residues. The CDR3 DNA reads as TGTGCCAGCAGCCGGGTCGAGGCCCAAGAGACCCAGTACTTC. Its translation is CASSRVEAQETQYF.

The DNA of the CDR3 is TGTGCCAGCAGCCCCAACACAGGGAGAATAAACACCATATATTTT. Translating gives CASSPNTGRINTIYF. This chain links TRBV3-1 (or the pseudogene TRBV3-2) with TRBJ1-3; D may be TRBD1 (6 bases). The germline V and J ends were trimmed by 4 bases and 6 bases, with 16 bases remaining between them. Germline CDR1 LGHDT, CDR2 YNNKEL (reference sequence). The CDR3 has 15 residues.

The CDR3 coding sequence is TGTGCCAGCAGCAAAGAGGGACAGGGCCGGTGGGGTTTCACCGGGGAGCTGTTTTTT. It yields the protein CASSKEGQGRWGFTGELFF. This chain joins TRBV21-1 and TRBJ2-2; the table's D gene call, TRBD1, was not cross checked with the DNA. TRBV21-1 is marked as a pseudogene. This CDR3 contains 19 residues.

This clone appeared a single time. The gene calls are TRBV24-1 and TRBJ2-1; tentatively, D is TRBD1 (5 bases). This CDR3 has 18 residues. Trimming stripped 2 bases from V and 0 bases from J, with 16 bases between. Germline CDR1 reads KGHDR; CDR2 reads SFDVKD. The CDR3 nucleotides read TGTGCCACCAGTGATTCAGACAGAGCCTATCGCTCCTACAATGAGCAGTTCTTC. Translating gives CATSDSDRAYRSYNEQFF.

J is TRBJ2-5 and V is TRBV15; D might be TRBD2 (5 bases). CDR1 is LNHNV and CDR2 is YYDKDF in the germline V gene (reference sequence). The CDR3 has 14 residues. Trimming shortened V by 4 bases and J by 5 bases, and 14 bases separated the two germline ends. The CDR3 sequence is CATSKRLGGETQYF. The CDR3 nucleotides read TGTGCCACCAGCAAAAGACTGGGCGGGGAGACCCAGTACTTC.

The chain joins TRBV14 to TRBJ2-1; possible D gene TRBD2, 6 bases. V lost 3 bases and J 5 bases, leaving 14 bases between the germline ends. Per germline, CDR1 SGHDN and CDR2 FVKESK. The CDR3 runs 15 residues. This CDR3 reads CASSHRVGGHNEQFF. CDR3 DNA sequence: TGTGCCAGCAGCCACCGGGTGGGGGGACACAATGAGCAGTTCTTC. The variable domain in full, completed from reference TRBV14 and TRBJ2-1, reads EAGVTQFPSHSVIEKGQTVTLRCDPISGHDNLYWYRRVMGKEIKFLLHFVKESKQDESGMPNNRFLAERTGGTYSTLKVQPAELEDSGVYFCASSHRVGGHNEQFFGPGTRLTVL.

The V gene is TRBV29-1, the J gene TRBJ2-5; D perhaps matches TRBD2 (5 bases). Trimming took off 7 bases at V and 5 bases at J, with 17 bases between the two ends. The germline gives CDR1 SQVTM, CDR2 ANQGSEA. This CDR3 contains 13 residues. As DNA, the CDR3 is TGCAGCGCTCATGGACTCCCCGGGGAGACCCAGTACTTC. Encoded protein: CSAHGLPGETQYF.

The chain recombines TRBV5-6 with TRBJ1-2; 8 bases align to TRBD1. With 7 bases clipped from V and 8 bases from J, the junction kept 22 bases outside the gene matches. This CDR3 region has 17 residues. Germline values: CDR1 SGHDT, CDR2 YYEEEE. The CDR3 sequence: CASSFPPADRVLRGYTF. Written as DNA, the CDR3 is TGTGCCAGCTCCTTCCCCCCCGCGGACAGGGTCTTAAGAGGCTACACCTTC.

This rearrangement joins TRBV5-1 to TRBJ2-1; 10 bases map to TRBD1. Unmatched junction bases numbered 6, after V lost 7 bases and J lost 2 bases. CDR3 length equals 15 residues. Germline CDR1 and CDR2: SGHRS and YFSETQ. The CDR3 nucleotides are TGCGCCAGCTTACCCGGGACAGGGGCCTACAATGAGCAGTTCTTC. It specifies CASLPGTGAYNEQFF.

The V gene is TRBV3-1 (or the pseudogene TRBV3-2), the J gene TRBJ1-2; D perhaps matches TRBD1 (6 bases). CDR3 length: 15 residues. Germline values: CDR1 LGHDT, CDR2 YNNKEL (reference sequence). V shed 0 bases and J shed 7 bases, with 15 bases lying between them. The CDR3 sequence is CASSQDLRGWGGYTF. In DNA, the CDR3 is TGTGCCAGCAGCCAAGATTTAAGGGGGTGGGGTGGCTACACCTTC.

The CDR3 region is CASSQGLPNTGELFF. CDR3 in DNA: TGTGCCAGCAGCCAGGGACTACCGAACACCGGGGAGCTGTTTTTT. The chain uses TRBV7-9 and TRBJ2-2; TRBD2 aligns across 7 bases. Germline loops: CDR1 SEHNR, CDR2 FQNEAQ (reference sequence). Germline trimming cut 5 bases from V and 0 bases from J; bases unmatched to any gene: 3. This CDR3 has 15 amino acids.

This chain uses TRBV7-9 with TRBJ2-5; TRBD2 matches at 8 bases. Germline trimming cut 5 bases from V and 4 bases from J; bases unmatched to any gene: 15. The germline gives CDR1 SEHNR, CDR2 FQNEAQ (reference sequence). The CDR3 loop spans 17 amino acids. CDR3 in DNA: TGTGCCAGCAGCCGGGCAGCGGGAGTGGGGTTGCGAGAGACCCAGTACTTC. It is translated as CASSRAAGVGLRETQYF.

The gene calls are TRBV18 and TRBJ1-1; 12 positions agree with TRBD1. With V trimmed by 8 bases and J by 5 bases, 6 bases remained unmatched. Germline values: CDR1 KGHSH, CDR2 LQKENI. The CDR3 extends over 14 amino acids. CDR3 loop: CASRGTGGLTEAFF. The CDR3 DNA reads as TGTGCCAGCCGAGGGACAGGGGGCTTGACTGAAGCTTTCTTT.

The chain employs TRBV18 and TRBJ2-7, with 15 bases identical to TRBD2. V lost 2 bases, J lost 5 bases, and 7 bases stayed unmatched. Germline V gene lookup returns CDR1 KGHSH and CDR2 LQKENI. The CDR3 spans 17 residues. The CDR3 coding sequence is TGTGCCAGCTCACCAGGGGGACTAGCGGGAGGCCGGGACGAGCAGTACTTC. It translates to CASSPGGLAGGRDEQYF.

The chain uses TRBV28 and TRBJ2-1; D is perhaps TRBD2 (6 bases). Germline CDR1 is MDHEN and CDR2 is SYDVKM. This CDR3 comprises 12 residues. The V end was cut by 8 bases, the J end by 2 bases, with 7 bases between. The CDR3, as DNA: TGTGCCAGCCTAGCGACCTACAATGAGCAGTTCTTC. This gives the protein CASLATYNEQFF.